One sample yielded the 32 T cell receptor beta chains listed below, sequenced in a study of CD8 T cells in Susac syndrome. The RNA input was 0.5 to 1 ug, and it was reverse transcribed with random hexamers. TCRdb reanalysed the immunoSEQ multiplex PCR reads using MiXCR and keeps one entry per CDR3 protein. Altogether fewer than 150,000 distinct CDR3 sequences are present, approximately 95% being singletons, with the ten largest covering about 0.25%. The sequencing sample was made of CD8+ T cells from PBMCs. All receptors derive from a human donor in good health.

This clonotype has just a few counts. This chain joins TRBV29-1 and TRBJ2-7; D is undetermined. This CDR3 has 12 residues. Germline assignment: CDR1 SQVTM and CDR2 ANQGSEA. Trimming took 4 bases from V and 4 from J, leaving 11 bases between them. As DNA, the CDR3 is TGCAGCGTTGTGGTGGGCGGATACGAGCAGTACTTC. Its protein product is CSVVVGGYEQYF.

The chain employs TRBV7-2 and TRBJ2-1; D unresolved. V was cut by 0 bases and J by 0 bases, with 6 bases left in between. The germline CDR1 and CDR2 sequences are SGHTA and FQGNSA. CDR3 length: 15 amino acids. This CDR3 is CASSLAASSYNEQFF. The CDR3 nucleotides read TGTGCCAGCAGCTTAGCCGCAAGCTCCTACAATGAGCAGTTCTTC.

This chain joins TRBV29-1 and TRBJ1-1; no clear D. CDR3 size: 11 residues. Trimming removed 4 bases at V and 2 bases at J, with 5 bases between. CDR1 is SQVTM, CDR2 ANQGSEA, per germline. The chain's CDR3 is CSVVANTEAFF. As DNA, the CDR3 is TGCAGCGTTGTAGCTAACACTGAAGCTTTCTTT. The whole variable domain, filled in from reference TRBV29-1 and TRBJ1-1, reads SAVISQKPSRDICQRGTSLTIQCQVDSQVTMMFWYRQQPGQSLTLIATANQGSEATYESGFVIDKFPISRPNLTFSTLTVSNMSPEDSSIYLCSVVANTEAFFGQGTRLTVV.

This chain joins TRBV4-2 and TRBJ2-1; D perhaps matches TRBD1 (5 bases). The CDR3 runs to 15 residues. Per germline, CDR1 LGHNA and CDR2 YNFKEQ. V was cut by 1 base and J by 3 bases, with 10 bases left in between. The CDR3 DNA follows: TGTGCCAGCAGCCAAGGGGGCGGAGACTACAATGAGCAGTTCTTC. Protein: CASSQGGGDYNEQFF.

The V call is TRBV27, the J call TRBJ2-7; no clear D gene. The germline V and J ends were trimmed by 4 bases and 0 bases, with 10 bases remaining between them. The CDR3 has 14 amino acids. The germline CDR1 and CDR2 sequences are MNHEY and SMNVEV (reference sequence). CDR3 nucleotide sequence: TGTGCCAGCAGTTCTGGCGGAAGCTCCTACGAGCAGTACTTC. Its protein is CASSSGGSSYEQYF.

The V call is TRBV2, the J call TRBJ2-5, with TRBD2 identical over 7 bases. Per germline, CDR1 SNHLY and CDR2 FYNNEI. V dropped 8 bases and J dropped 1; count of bases not matched to a gene: 7. This CDR3 region has 14 residues. The CDR3 DNA reads TGTGCCAGCGGGGCAGCGGGGTTCCAAGAGACCCAGTACTTC. Translating gives CASGAAGFQETQYF.

Points on this clonotype: A read error may produce the germline difference seen at one junction end. This rearrangement joins TRBV30 to TRBJ2-4; TRBD2 is a possible D gene (6 bases). CDR1 is GTSNPN and CDR2 is SVGIG in the germline V gene (reference sequence). The CDR3 contains 11 residues. CDR3 region: CAWSPGTLTNF. CDR3 nucleotides: TGTGCCTGGAGCCCCGGGACTTTGACGAACTTC.

The chain combines TRBV30 with TRBJ1-5; D not resolved. CDR3 length: 15 amino acids. V dropped 0 bases and J dropped 0 bases, with 9 bases sitting between them. Germline CDR1 and CDR2: GTSNPN and SVGIG (reference sequence). The CDR3 spells CAWSVNTHSNQPQHF. The CDR3 DNA reads as TGTGCCTGGAGTGTGAACACGCATAGCAATCAGCCCCAGCATTTT.

CDR3 sequence: CASSYRPGTEAFF. The CDR3 nucleotides are TGTGCCAGCAGTTACAGGCCGGGCACTGAAGCTTTCTTT. The chain has TRBV6-5 and TRBJ1-1; D remains unclear. Trimming removed 2 bases at V and 4 bases at J, with 8 bases between. This CDR3 comprises 13 residues. CDR1 and CDR2 from the germline V gene are MNHEY and SVGAGI.

The chain couples TRBV4-3 to TRBJ2-2, with a possible D match to TRBD1 (5 bases). V lost 0 bases to trimming and J lost 4 bases, with 9 bases between them. In germline, CDR1 is LGHNA, CDR2 YSLEER. The CDR3 runs to 15 residues. DNA for the CDR3: TGCGCCAGCAGCCAAGATAGGGGCGTCACCGGGGAGCTGTTTTTT. This codes for CASSQDRGVTGELFF.

The V gene is TRBV4-3, the J gene TRBJ2-7, with D perhaps matching TRBD2 (6 bases). V dropped 2 bases and J dropped 2 bases, with 16 bases sitting between them. Germline V lookup: CDR1 LGHNA, CDR2 YSLEER. CDR3 length equals 16 residues. The CDR3 loop is CASSQNPREATYEQYF. The CDR3 DNA reads TGCGCCAGCAGCCAAAACCCCAGGGAGGCTACCTACGAGCAGTACTTC.

The CDR3 sequence: CSVPGQGVGELFF. Here the CDR3 DNA reads TGCAGCGTACCGGGACAGGGGGTCGGGGAGCTGTTTTTT. The J gene is TRBJ2-2, the V gene TRBV29-1; 11 bases match TRBD1. In germline, CDR1 is SQVTM, CDR2 ANQGSEA. This CDR3 comprises 13 residues. V lost 6 bases and J lost 7; bases outside the gene matches: 4.

In its sample, this clonotype was seen once. The chain has TRBV4-3 and TRBJ2-7, with D perhaps TRBD2 (5 bases). Trimming left V 1 base short and J 4 bases short, with 14 bases between. CDR3 length: 15 residues. Germline CDR1 is LGHNA and CDR2 is YSLEER. The CDR3 bases are TGCGCCAGCAGCCAAGTCCCAGCGGTAGTATACGAGCAGTACTTC. This codes for CASSQVPAVVYEQYF.

The V gene is TRBV14, the J gene TRBJ2-7; the match to TRBD2 covers 11 bases. Germline CDR1 reads SGHDN; CDR2 reads FVKESK. V shed 5 bases, J shed 4 bases, and the junction held 13 bases outside the gene matches. This CDR3 region has 17 residues. The CDR3: CASSEIAASGRLYEQYF. The DNA for the CDR3 is TGTGCCAGCAGCGAAATAGCGGCTAGCGGGAGGTTGTACGAGCAGTACTTC.

The chain joins TRBV18 to TRBJ2-1; perhaps TRBD2 as D (5 bases). CDR3 length: 15 residues. The V end lost 3 bases, the J end lost 5 bases, and 14 bases lay between the germline ends. Germline lookup yields CDR1 KGHSH and CDR2 LQKENI. CDR3 sequence: CASSPVNGKHNEQFF. The CDR3 nucleotides are TGTGCCAGCTCACCGGTGAACGGGAAGCACAATGAGCAGTTCTTC.

This chain joins TRBV6-5 and TRBJ1-2; no clear D. V was pared by 4 bases and J by 3 bases, with 6 bases between. The CDR3 loop spans 12 amino acids. Germline V lookup: CDR1 MNHEY, CDR2 SVGAGI. The CDR3: CASSFRDYGYTF. DNA of the CDR3: TGTGCCAGCAGTTTTCGGGACTATGGCTACACCTTC.

The rearrangement uses TRBV28 and TRBJ2-5; 11 bases align to TRBD2. Germline V lookup: CDR1 MDHEN, CDR2 SYDVKM. The CDR3 is 17 residues long. Losses at the gene ends were 1 base for V and 4 bases for J; bases not matched to a gene: 8. Here the CDR3 reads CASSLYSGRGSGETQYF. The CDR3 region has the DNA TGTGCCAGCAGTTTATATAGCGGGAGGGGGAGCGGAGAGACCCAGTACTTC. The full variable domain, completed using reference TRBV28 and TRBJ2-5, is DVKVTQSSRYLVKRTGEKVFLECVQDMDHENMFWYRQDPGLGLRLIYFSYDVKMKEKGDIPEGYSVSREKKERFSLILESASTNQTSMYLCASSLYSGRGSGETQYFGPGTRLLVL.

The V call is TRBV27, the J call TRBJ1-5; 8 bases map to TRBD1. This CDR3 comprises 15 residues. Per germline, CDR1 MNHEY and CDR2 SMNVEV (reference sequence). The V segment lost 3 bases and the J segment 6 bases; nucleotides outside the gene matches: 7. CDR3 sequence: CASSLTGEIGQPQHF. The CDR3 region has the DNA TGTGCCAGCAGTTTGACAGGGGAAATTGGTCAGCCCCAGCATTTT.

The chain joins TRBV20-1 to TRBJ2-7, with TRBD2 identical over 8 bases. Per the germline V gene, CDR1 is DFQATT and CDR2 is SNEGSKA (reference sequence). The CDR3 is made up of 15 amino acids. V was pared by 5 bases and J by 7 bases, with 16 bases of the junction left unmatched. This CDR3 is CSAETGTTPGGEQYF. In DNA form, the CDR3 reads TGCAGTGCTGAAACCGGGACTACGCCGGGGGGGGAGCAGTACTTC.

The V and J genes are TRBV27 and TRBJ2-1; D possibly corresponds to TRBD2 (6 bases). Trimming shortened V by 6 bases and J by 0 bases, and 15 bases separated the two germline ends. Per the germline V gene, CDR1 is MNHEY and CDR2 is SMNVEV (reference sequence). The CDR3 covers 16 residues. The DNA for the CDR3 is TGTGCCAGCAGCCATATACCCGGGAGCTCCTACAATGAGCAGTTCTTC. Translation gives CASSHIPGSSYNEQFF.

The J gene is TRBJ2-7, the V gene TRBV10-3; possible D gene TRBD2, 5 bases. Germline V gene sequence: CDR1 ENHRY, CDR2 SYGVKD. Trimming stripped 6 bases from V and 0 bases from J, with 12 bases between. CDR3 length: 14 residues. The CDR3 sequence: CAIRDSGSSYEQYF. The DNA of the CDR3 is TGTGCCATCAGGGACTCGGGAAGCTCCTACGAGCAGTACTTC.

J is TRBJ2-7 and V is TRBV27; D not certain. The V end was cut by 6 bases, the J end by 2 bases, with 8 bases between. Germline V lookup: CDR1 MNHEY, CDR2 SMNVEV (reference sequence). This CDR3 region has 12 residues. The CDR3: CASRSTPYEQYF. DNA for the CDR3: TGTGCCAGCAGATCTACCCCCTACGAGCAGTACTTC.

The chain is built from TRBV19 and TRBJ1-1; tentative D call: TRBD1 (5 bases). The V end lost 9 bases, the J end lost 3 bases, and 14 bases lay between the germline ends. Germline V gene lookup returns CDR1 LNHDA and CDR2 SQIVND (reference sequence). CDR3 length: 13 residues. The DNA for the CDR3 is TGTGCCAGCAACGGCAGGGAGGACACTGAAGCTTTCTTT. Translated: CASNGREDTEAFF.

This clonotype was detected only once. The chain has TRBV27 and TRBJ2-7; D unresolved. The germline V gene encodes CDR1 MNHEY and CDR2 SMNVEV (reference sequence). The V gene lost 6 bases and the J gene lost 7 bases, with 13 bases spanning the gap. CDR3 length equals 12 residues. The DNA for the CDR3 is TGTGCCAGCAGAAGTATGAAAGGAGAGCAGTACTTC. It codes for CASRSMKGEQYF.

This chain uses TRBV29-1 with TRBJ2-1, with D hard to call. This CDR3 spans 14 amino acids. The ends were cut back, 7 bases at V and 0 bases at J, with 13 bases in the middle. Germline V gene data show CDR1 as SQVTM and CDR2 as ANQGSEA. The CDR3 DNA reads TGCAGCGGAGGTGACCTGAGCTCCTACAATGAGCAGTTCTTC. Translation: CSGGDLSSYNEQFF.

The chain joins TRBV7-9 to TRBJ2-7; D is undetermined. The CDR3 length is 12 residues. Germline V gene sequence: CDR1 SEHNR, CDR2 FQNEAQ (reference sequence). Trimming took 10 bases from V and 5 from J, leaving 15 bases between them. The DNA of the CDR3 is TGTGCCACCTTAGGTGATCTTAACGAGCAGTACTTC. Protein sequence: CATLGDLNEQYF.

V and J are TRBV18 and TRBJ2-3; 7 bases are shared with TRBD1. J gave up 0 bases and V 5 bases, and 11 bases lay outside the gene matches. The CDR3 totals 17 residues. Germline CDR1 and CDR2: KGHSH and LQKENI. CDR3 nucleotide sequence: TGTGCCAGCTCATCTCGGGACAGACCCTCTAGCACAGATACGCAGTATTTT. Amino acid sequence: CASSSRDRPSSTDTQYF.

The V and J genes are TRBV27 and TRBJ1-2; tentative D call: TRBD1 (5 bases). The V gene lost 9 bases and the J gene lost 2 bases, with 7 bases spanning the gap. The germline V gene encodes CDR1 MNHEY and CDR2 SMNVEV (reference sequence). The CDR3 runs to 11 residues. The CDR3 DNA sequence: TGTGCCAGTCGGGGGAACTATGGCTACACCTTC. This sequence encodes CASRGNYGYTF.

The chain couples TRBV20-1 to TRBJ2-2, with 12 bases matching TRBD2. There are 15 residues in the CDR3. CDR1 is DFQATT and CDR2 is SNEGSKA in the germline V gene (reference sequence). The V gene end was trimmed by 3 bases and the J gene end by 7 bases; junction bases not matched to a gene: 6. DNA of the CDR3: TGCAGTGCTAGTACTAGCGGGAGGTATAGCGGGGAGCTGTTTTTT. This encodes CSASTSGRYSGELFF.

This chain joins TRBV20-1 and TRBJ1-1; D might be TRBD1 (6 bases). Trimming stripped 3 bases from V and 3 bases from J, with 8 bases between. This CDR3 spans 12 amino acids. Looked up from germline, CDR1 is DFQATT and CDR2 is SNEGSKA (reference sequence). This CDR3 is CSARDSYTEAFF. The CDR3 region has the DNA TGCAGTGCTAGGGACAGTTACACTGAAGCTTTCTTT.

Here the CDR3 reads CASSPHPTLTNEQFF. The CDR3 nucleotides read TGTGCCAGCAGTCCCCACCCGACCCTTACAAATGAGCAGTTCTTC. V usage is TRBV27 and J usage is TRBJ2-1, with no clear D. Germline V gene lookup returns CDR1 MNHEY and CDR2 SMNVEV (reference sequence). This CDR3 contains 15 residues. The V gene lost 5 bases and the J gene lost 7 bases, with 18 bases spanning the gap.

The V and J genes are TRBV5-1 and TRBJ2-3; 8 bases fit TRBD1. Germline V gives CDR1 SGHRS, CDR2 YFSETQ. The CDR3 has 15 amino acids. The J segment lost 3 bases and the V segment lost 4 bases, leaving 7 bases of the junction unmatched. The CDR3 bases are TGCGCCAGCAGCGTGCAGGGGGCGCGTACAGATACGCAGTATTTT. Its translation is CASSVQGARTDTQYF. Supplemented by reference TRBV5-1 and TRBJ2-3, the full variable domain reads KAGVTQTPRYLIKTRGQQVTLSCSPISGHRSVSWYQQTPGQGLQFLFEYFSETQRNKGNFPGRFSGRQFSNSRSEMNVSTLELGDSALYLCASSVQGARTDTQYFGPGTRLTVL.